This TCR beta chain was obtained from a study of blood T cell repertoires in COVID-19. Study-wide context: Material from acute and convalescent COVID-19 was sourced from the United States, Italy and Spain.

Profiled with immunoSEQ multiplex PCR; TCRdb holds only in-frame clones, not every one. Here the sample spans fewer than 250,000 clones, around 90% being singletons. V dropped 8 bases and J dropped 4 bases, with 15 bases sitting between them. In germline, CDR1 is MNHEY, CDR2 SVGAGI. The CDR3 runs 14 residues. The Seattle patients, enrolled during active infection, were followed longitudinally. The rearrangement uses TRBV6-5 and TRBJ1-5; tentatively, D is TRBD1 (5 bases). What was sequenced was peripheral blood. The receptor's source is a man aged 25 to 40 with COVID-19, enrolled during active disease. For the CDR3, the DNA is TGTGCCAGCGGCACCAGGGTCGGGAATCAGCCCCAGCATTTT. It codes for CASGTRVGNQPQHF.